This passage covers 11 T cell receptor beta chains from one sample sequenced in a study of CD8+ T cells in alopecia areata. Treatment given: oral pan-JAK inhibitor, 5-10 mg twice daily. RNA extraction and reverse transcription yielded cDNA as sequencing template. Sequenced by immunoSEQ multiplex PCR; TCRdb stores in-frame clones only, minus some. The sample carries fewer than 250,000 clones, around 60% recorded once. The sample here was CD4+ T cells sorted from blood, taken around week 49, from a patient treated with tofacitinib. The receptors derive from a human donor with alopecia areata.

Judged by abundance, this clone is medium-sized. J is TRBJ2-5 and V is TRBV18; 9 positions match TRBD1. V was clipped by 3 bases and J by 5 bases; unmatched bases: 4. From germline, CDR1 is KGHSH and CDR2 LQKENI. The CDR3 runs to 14 residues. CDR3 sequence: CASSPSGQGETQYF. Here the CDR3 DNA reads TGTGCCAGCTCACCCTCCGGACAGGGGGAGACCCAGTACTTC.

The rearrangement links TRBV30 to TRBJ2-5; maybe TRBD2 (5 bases). The V gene's germline CDR1 is GTSNPN and CDR2 SVGIG (reference sequence). Trimming took off 3 bases at V and 5 bases at J, with 10 bases between the two ends. The CDR3 sequence is 12 residues long. The CDR3 nucleotides are TGTGCCTGGAGCCCTCGCGGGGAGACCCAGTACTTC. This sequence encodes CAWSPRGETQYF.

The genes are TRBV29-1 and TRBJ1-1, with D perhaps matching TRBD1 (6 bases). CDR1 SQVTM and CDR2 ANQGSEA come from the germline V gene. V lost 1 base and J lost 4, with 22 bases in between. The CDR3 is made up of 17 amino acids. CDR3 loop: CSVEGGRGTSWGTEAFF. The DNA of the CDR3 is TGCAGCGTTGAAGGGGGCAGGGGCACTTCTTGGGGCACTGAAGCTTTCTTT.

The chain recombines TRBV4-3 with TRBJ2-5; 7 nucleotides match TRBD2. With 3 bases clipped from V and 0 bases from J, the junction kept 4 bases outside the gene matches. From germline, CDR1 is LGHNA and CDR2 YSLEER. The CDR3 covers 15 residues. DNA of the CDR3: TGCGCCAGCAGCCAGAGCGGGACTCACCAAGAGACCCAGTACTTC. It is translated as CASSQSGTHQETQYF.

Remarks on this clone: The sample has other DNA sequences that encode this CDR3 too. This chain connects TRBV29-1 to TRBJ1-1; D uncertain. Trimming pared 2 bases from V and 0 bases from J, leaving 4 bases between. The CDR3 runs to 12 residues. The germline V gene encodes CDR1 SQVTM and CDR2 ANQGSEA. In nucleotides, the CDR3 is TGCAGCGTTGAAATGCTGAACACTGAAGCTTTCTTT. As protein: CSVEMLNTEAFF.

This clone was seen once. This chain links TRBV5-4 with TRBJ1-4; TRBD1 matches at 8 bases. Germline CDR1 and CDR2: SGHNT and YYREEE (reference sequence). The CDR3 covers 14 residues. The trim removed 2 bases at V and 7 bases at J, leaving 4 bases unmatched. The CDR3 bases are TGTGCCAGCAGCTTAACAGGGGGTACTGAAAAACTGTTTTTT. This gives the protein CASSLTGGTEKLFF.

This chain links TRBV7-8 with TRBJ1-2; possible D gene TRBD1, 6 bases. The CDR3 runs to 14 residues. The germline V and J ends were trimmed by 5 bases and 8 bases, with 18 bases remaining between them. CDR1 is SGHVS, CDR2 FQNEAQ, per germline. CDR3 sequence reads: CASSPMNRERGYTF. The CDR3 DNA sequence: TGTGCCAGCAGCCCGATGAACAGGGAAAGGGGCTACACCTTC.

The chain links TRBV30 to TRBJ1-6, with no clear D. The CDR3 loop spans 13 amino acids. Germline V gene sequence: CDR1 GTSNPN, CDR2 SVGIG (reference sequence). Trimming shortened V by 8 bases and J by 10 bases, and 18 bases separated the two germline ends. CDR3 protein: CATNSAVESPLHF. DNA of the CDR3: TGTGCCACAAATTCCGCAGTGGAATCACCCCTCCACTTT.

This chain joins TRBV6-1 and TRBJ2-3; D gene ambiguous. Looked up from germline, CDR1 is MNHNS and CDR2 is SASEGT. This CDR3 comprises 16 residues. The V gene lost 4 bases and the J gene lost 1 base, with 15 bases spanning the gap. In nucleotides, the CDR3 is TGTGCCAGCAGTGCTCTCGCGCCTCTTCGCACAGATACGCAGTATTTT. Translated: CASSALAPLRTDTQYF.

The chain recombines TRBV7-2 with TRBJ2-7; a weak D match, TRBD1 (5 bases). The germline V and J ends were trimmed by 5 bases and 6 bases, with 11 bases remaining between them. Germline V gene sequence: CDR1 SGHTA, CDR2 FQGNSA. This CDR3 is 12 amino acids long. Written as DNA, the CDR3 is TGTGCCAGCAGCGTAGGGGTTTCCGAGCAGTACTTC. Its translation is CASSVGVSEQYF.

The V gene is TRBV5-4, the J gene TRBJ1-1; maybe TRBD1 (6 bases). Trimming took off 0 bases at V and 4 bases at J, with 16 bases between the two ends. Germline V gives CDR1 SGHNT, CDR2 YYREEE (reference sequence). This CDR3 spans 16 amino acids. CDR3 DNA sequence: TGTGCCAGCAGCTTGGATAGGGTCGGAGGGGGCACTGAAGCTTTCTTT. This codes for CASSLDRVGGGTEAFF.